The sequence of this T cell receptor beta chain was determined in a study of Ad26.COV2.S vaccination and SARS-CoV-2 variants. Method: immunoSEQ multiplex PCR; TCRdb's copy keeps in-frame clones and lacks some. The sample has hundreds of thousands of clones, 92% seen once. Described treatment: around 19 received Ad26.COV2.S at low or high dose, single or two shots; about 5 received placebo; per-sample allocation not given. Samples analyzed were those drawn on day 63 after the first vaccine or placebo injection. An Ad26 vector expressing Wuhan-strain SARS-CoV-2 spike served as the vaccine. The germline gives CDR1 KGHSH, CDR2 LQKENI. This CDR3 has 13 amino acids. V was clipped by 2 bases and J by 2 bases, with 6 bases between them. Points on this clone: What it binds is not known.

Study outcomes and limitations: Measures of TCR breadth and depth may have fallen short of total T cell responses. Comparability of non-spike TCR breadth was observed across vaccine and placebo recipients.

This chain joins TRBV18 and TRBJ1-2; D is undetermined. The clonotype was recovered from a person aged 18-65 years who received the Ad26.COV2.S COVID-19 vaccine or a placebo. The sample consisted of peripheral blood, taken in a trial of Ad26.COV2.S vaccine versus placebo. The CDR3 sequence: CASSPNLNYGYTF. The CDR3 DNA is TGTGCCAGCTCACCAAACCTCAACTATGGCTACACCTTC.